Below, one T cell receptor beta chain is given with its context. This entry comes from a study of blood T cell repertoires in COVID-19. Across the study: Researchers got acute and convalescent COVID-19 samples from the United States, Italy and Spain. T cells, B-cell-depleted T cells, or PBMCs provided the cDNA or gDNA that served as material.

Per the original data handling: Amplified reference gene primers provided the basis for estimating nucleated cell counts. This table comes from immunoSEQ multiplex PCR, and its TCRdb copy is limited to in-frame clones, with some not included. That table gives V, J and clone size, and the DNA gave D and trimming. The sample gives tens of thousands of clones, 88% of which show up once; roughly 4.8% is in the top ten. The CDR3 spans 17 residues. The specimen sequenced was peripheral blood. The rearrangement links TRBV21-1 to TRBJ2-1; no DNA check was done on the table's D call, TRBD2. TRBV21-1 is a pseudogene locus. The TCR comes from a human donor in a cohort sampled during active COVID-19. The chain's CDR3 is CASSKIPGLAGNNEQFF. The CDR3 region has the DNA TGTGCCAGCAGCAAAATCCCTGGACTAGCGGGAAACAATGAGCAGTTCTTC.